Shown below are 25 T cell receptor beta chains from a single sample sequenced in a study of T cell clonality in common variable immunodeficiency. Sequencing used immunoSEQ multiplex PCR; TCRdb keeps in-frame clones, though not all of them. Singletons are absent from the sample, which has tens of thousands of clones. Findings and limits, study-wide: Fewer deletions and N-nucleotide insertions were reportedly seen in common variable immunodeficiency TCR beta sequences.

No antigen is known for these receptors. Material for sequencing was peripheral blood mononuclear cells. Receptors originate from a human donor with common variable immunodeficiency.

This clone was observed a handful of times. The CDR3 goes on 3 residues after the read ends, and that part is filled in from the germline J gene. The chain joins TRBV7-9 to TRBJ1-1; 11 nucleotides agree with TRBD1. From germline, CDR1 is SEHNR and CDR2 FQNEAQ (reference sequence). CDR3 length: 15 amino acids. The trim removed 5 bases at V and 4 bases at J, leaving 6 bases unmatched. CDR3 sequence: CASSLGQGAGTEAFF. The sequenced part of the CDR3 DNA is TGTGCCAGCAGCCTTGGACAGGGGGCAGGCACTGAA. Supplemented by reference TRBV7-9 and TRBJ1-1, the full variable domain reads DTGVSQNPRHKITKRGQNVTFRCDPISEHNRLYWYRQTLGQGPEFLTYFQNEAQLEKSRLLSDRFSAERPKGSFSTLEIQRTEQGDSAMYLCASSLGQGAGTEAFFGQGTRLTVV.

By share of the sample, this clone is medium-sized. The read finishes 3 residues shy of the CDR3 end, and the germline J gene is used to complete it. V is TRBV2 and J is TRBJ1-2, with a weak D call TRBD1 (6 bases). This CDR3 is 13 amino acids long. CDR1 is SNHLY and CDR2 is FYNNEI in the germline V gene. Incomplete CDR3 DNA: TGTGCCAGCAGTGAAGCTAGGCAGGGGACG. Residues: CASSEARQGT. The whole CDR3 region reads CASSEARQGTYTF.

This clone was picked up a small number of times. The read terminates 3 residues before the CDR3 end, so the remaining end is supplied by the germline J gene. This chain joins TRBV18 and TRBJ1-5; no clear D. Germline CDR1 and CDR2: KGHSH and LQKENI. The CDR3 has 16 residues. Trimming took off 0 bases at V and 0 bases at J, with 9 bases between the two ends. CDR3: CASSPPSSYSNQPQHF. CDR3 DNA, as far as it was read: TGTGCCAGCTCACCACCGTCAAGCTATAGCAATCAGCCC.

This clone was seen at least ten times. The CDR3 extends 3 residues past the end of the read, so its final part is completed from the germline J gene. The rearrangement uses TRBV5-5 and TRBJ1-1; 8 nucleotides line up with TRBD1. V was pared by 4 bases and J by 0 bases, with 5 bases of the junction left unmatched. The CDR3 is 15 amino acids. Per the germline V gene, CDR1 is SGHKS and CDR2 is YYEKEE (reference sequence). The part of the CDR3 DNA that was read is TGTGCCAGCAGCCCAGGACAGGGACTGAACACTGAA. Its translation is CASSPGQGLNTE. The whole CDR3 protein reads CASSPGQGLNTEAFF.

There are a few counts of this clone. The DNA read from the CDR3 is TGCAGTGCTAAGACAGGGACGGCCACAGATACG. As protein: CSAKTGTATDT. In full, the CDR3 reads CSAKTGTATDTQYF. The genes are TRBV20-1 and TRBJ2-3; 7 bases align to TRBD1. The CDR3 extends 3 residues past the end of the read, so its final part is completed from the germline J gene. The CDR3 spans 14 residues. Per the germline V gene, CDR1 is DFQATT and CDR2 is SNEGSKA (reference sequence). J lost 2 bases, V lost 4 bases, and 6 bases had no gene match.

This clone was counted between two and nine times. The sequenced fragment ends 3 residues before the CDR3 boundary, so the rest is inferred from the germline J gene. The chain combines TRBV19 with TRBJ2-5, with D unclear. Germline V gene data show CDR1 as LNHDA and CDR2 as SQIVND (reference sequence). V was shortened by 5 bases and J by 7 bases, with 14 bases between the two germline ends. There are 13 residues in the CDR3. CDR3 sequence reads: CASSSPGLWTQYF. Partial CDR3 DNA: TGTGCCAGTAGTTCGCCGGGTCTGTGGACC.

In regard to this clone: Sequencing ends 3 residues short of the CDR3 end; the germline J gene provides the rest. The rearrangement links TRBV18 to TRBJ1-1; 7 bases agree with TRBD1. J lost 4 bases, V lost 5 bases, and 10 bases had no gene match. In germline, CDR1 is KGHSH, CDR2 LQKENI. CDR3 length: 15 amino acids. CDR3 amino acids: CASSSWTGPGTEAFF. The part of the CDR3 DNA that was read is TGTGCCAGCTCATCCTGGACAGGTCCCGGCACTGAA. Full variable domain (missing parts from reference TRBV18 and TRBJ1-1): NAGVMQNPRHLVRRRGQEARLRCSPMKGHSHVYWYRQLPEEGLKFMVYLQKENIIDESGMPKERFSAEFPKEGPSILRIQQVVRGDSAAYFCASSSWTGPGTEAFFGQGTRLTVV.

In its sample, this clone was seen a few times. With the read ending 3 residues before the CDR3 end, the germline J gene is used to fill in that end. The gene calls are TRBV6-1 and TRBJ2-3, with 12 bases identical to TRBD2. This CDR3 comprises 16 residues. Germline V CDR1 and CDR2: MNHNS, SASEGT. With V trimmed by 3 bases and J by 4 bases, 5 bases remained unmatched. Partial CDR3 DNA: TGTGCCAGCAGTGAGGTAGCTAGCGGGGGGGCAGATACG. Its protein is CASSEVASGGADT. The full CDR3 protein reads CASSEVASGGADTQYF.

This clone has at least ten counts. The junction and the germline gene differ at one end; a read error may be behind it. The CDR3 bases that were read are TGCGCCAGCAGCCACGAAGGGTGGGACGAG. It yields the protein CASSHEGWDE. The full-length CDR3 reads as CASSHEGWDEQYF. This chain connects TRBV4-2 to TRBJ2-7; D not certain. The read terminates 3 residues before the CDR3 end, so the remaining end is supplied by the germline J gene. The germline gives CDR1 LGHNA, CDR2 YNFKEQ. CDR3 length: 13 amino acids.

In its sample, this clone was seen a few times. The DNA ends 3 residues before the CDR3 does, and the rest of the CDR3 is filled in from the germline J gene. The chain employs TRBV5-1 and TRBJ1-2; a possible D gene is TRBD1 (5 bases). This CDR3 has 14 amino acids. Germline V gene data show CDR1 as SGHRS and CDR2 as YFSETQ. V was trimmed by 0 bases and J by 3 bases, leaving 9 bases between them. CDR3 amino acids: CASSLATEDYGYTF. The sequenced CDR3 bases are TGCGCCAGCAGCTTGGCGACAGAGGACTATGGC.

On this clone: Coverage ceases 3 residues before the CDR3 finishes, and the germline J gene fills in the end. The chain links TRBV2 to TRBJ1-2; no firm D call. Deletions cut 6 bases from V and 3 bases from J, with 11 bases between. CDR1 is SNHLY and CDR2 is FYNNEI in the germline V gene. This CDR3 comprises 13 residues. CDR3 DNA, as far as it was read: TGTGCCAGCAGCGCAACCGGGGACTATGGC. This codes for CASSATGDYG. The full CDR3 is CASSATGDYGYTF.

Details on this clone: The read terminates 3 residues ahead of where the CDR3 ends, so the germline J gene completes it. The J gene is TRBJ2-1, the V gene TRBV2; D is unresolved. Germline lookup yields CDR1 SNHLY and CDR2 FYNNEI. CDR3 length: 14 amino acids. V dropped 4 bases and J dropped 7 bases, with 14 bases sitting between them. CDR3 bases read: TGTGCCAGCAGTGTCTCAGTCCCAGGAAATGAG. Its protein product is CASSVSVPGNE. The CDR3 in its entirety is CASSVSVPGNEQFF.

This clone came up a few times. The read ends 3 residues shy of where the CDR3 ends; the end is completed using the germline J gene. This rearrangement joins TRBV19 to TRBJ1-6; weak D call: TRBD1 (6 bases). The CDR3 is 14 amino acids. Per the germline V gene, CDR1 is LNHDA and CDR2 is SQIVND (reference sequence). With 6 bases removed from V and 8 bases from J, the gap between germline ends came to 14 bases. The CDR3 is CASRTGLGDSPLHF. The DNA read from the CDR3 is TGTGCCAGTAGGACAGGTTTAGGGGATTCACCC.

This clone was found a few times. CDR3 loop: CASSDQPAGGADTQYF. The sequenced CDR3 bases are TGTGCCAGCAGTGATCAACCCGCGGGGGGGGCAGATACG. This chain links TRBV6-1 with TRBJ2-3; 9 bases line up with TRBD2. The read comes to an end 3 residues before the CDR3 does, leaving the germline J gene to fill in the end. The CDR3 has 16 residues. Germline lookup yields CDR1 MNHNS and CDR2 SASEGT. Losses at the gene ends were 3 bases for V and 4 bases for J; bases not matched to a gene: 8.

To note about this clone: The read ends 3 residues early relative to the CDR3; the germline J gene fills the gap. The V call is TRBV6-1, the J call TRBJ1-5, with TRBD1 matching 9 bases. CDR3 size: 15 residues. Trimming cost V 2 bases and J 8 bases; bases outside gene matches: 7. The germline V gene has CDR1 MNHNS and CDR2 SASEGT. The part of the CDR3 DNA that was read is TGTGCCAGCAGTGAATGGGACAGGGTTCTGGAGCCC. It yields the protein CASSEWDRVLEP. The full-length CDR3 reads as CASSEWDRVLEPQHF.

This clone was recorded a few times. Relative to the germline gene, one junction end is altered; a read error may explain this. Read coverage stops 3 residues before the CDR3 terminus; the germline J gene supplies the remainder. This rearrangement joins TRBV6-1 to TRBJ2-7, with 7 bases identical to TRBD1. Germline V CDR1 and CDR2: MNHNS, SASEGT. The CDR3 has 12 amino acids. CDR3 DNA, as far as it was read: TGTGCCATCAGTGACAGGGTGGGCGAG. Its translation: CAISDRVGE. The whole CDR3 reads CAISDRVGEQYF.

Concerning this clone: The read finishes 3 residues shy of the CDR3 end, and the germline J gene is used to complete it. This chain joins TRBV5-1 and TRBJ2-7; 12 positions agree with TRBD2. The CDR3 is 16 residues long. Germline-derived CDR1 and CDR2 are SGHRS and YFSETQ. V lost 4 bases, J lost 0 bases, and 5 bases stayed unmatched. The CDR3 is CASSGGTSGFSYEQYF. CDR3 DNA (partial): TGCGCCAGCAGCGGCGGGACTAGCGGGTTCTCCTACGAG.

A note on this clone: The CDR3 is cut off 3 residues early in the read; its end comes from the germline J gene. This chain uses TRBV30 with TRBJ1-2, with D tentatively TRBD1 (6 bases). The germline V and J ends were trimmed by 3 bases and 4 bases, with 15 bases remaining between them. CDR3 size: 14 residues. Per the germline V gene, CDR1 is GTSNPN and CDR2 is SVGIG (reference sequence). CDR3 amino acids: CAWSEADSLYGYTF. The CDR3 bases that were read are TGTGCCTGGAGCGAGGCGGACAGCCTCTATGGC.

CDR3 DNA, as far as it was read: TGTGCCAGCAGCCTCGGACAGGGCACTGAA. It codes for CASSLGQGTE. The full CDR3 reads CASSLGQGTEAFF. This sequence joins TRBV7-2 and TRBJ1-1, with 8 bases lining up with TRBD1. With the read ending 3 residues before the CDR3 end, the germline J gene is used to fill in that end. CDR1 SGHTA and CDR2 FQGNSA come from the germline V gene. The CDR3 runs to 13 residues. Germline trimming cut 5 bases from V and 4 bases from J; bases unmatched to any gene: 3.

With respect to this clone: The read terminates 3 residues ahead of where the CDR3 ends, so the germline J gene completes it. The chain combines TRBV5-5 with TRBJ2-2; D perhaps matches TRBD1 (6 bases). CDR1 SGHKS and CDR2 YYEKEE come from the germline V gene (reference sequence). V lost 2 bases, J lost 0 bases, and 8 bases lay in between. The CDR3 loop spans 15 amino acids. CDR3 sequence reads: CASSFSGANTGELFF. Partial CDR3 DNA: TGTGCCAGCAGCTTTTCAGGGGCGAACACCGGGGAG.

This clone was recorded a few times. The CDR3 end lies 3 residues beyond the end of the read and is filled in from the germline J gene. The chain links TRBV5-1 to TRBJ2-1; D is possibly TRBD2 (5 bases). V was pared by 0 bases and J by 0 bases, with 10 bases between. This CDR3 region has 16 residues. Germline CDR1 SGHRS, CDR2 YFSETQ. The DNA read from the CDR3 is TGCGCCAGCAGCTTGGCCACGGCGGGCTCCTACAATGAG. Encoded protein: CASSLATAGSYNE. The entire CDR3 reads CASSLATAGSYNEQFF. Full variable domain (rest looked up from reference TRBV5-1 and TRBJ2-1): KAGVTQTPRYLIKTRGQQVTLSCSPISGHRSVSWYQQTPGQGLQFLFEYFSETQRNKGNFPGRFSGRQFSNSRSEMNVSTLELGDSALYLCASSLATAGSYNEQFFGPGTRLTVL.

Concerning this clone: Coverage ceases 3 residues before the CDR3 finishes, and the germline J gene fills in the end. This chain connects TRBV30 to TRBJ2-7; TRBD1 matches at 7 bases. This CDR3 region has 15 residues. Trimming at V came to 0 bases and at J to 1 base, leaving 6 bases not matched to a gene. Germline V gives CDR1 GTSNPN, CDR2 SVGIG (reference sequence). The covered CDR3 bases are TGTGCCTGGAGTGTACCGACAGGGAGATCCTACGAG. Translated: CAWSVPTGRSYE. The complete CDR3 sequence is CAWSVPTGRSYEQYF.

This clone has a handful of counts. The read ends 3 residues shy of where the CDR3 ends; the end is completed using the germline J gene. The J gene is TRBJ1-1, the V gene TRBV2, with TRBD1 identical over 7 bases. In germline, CDR1 is SNHLY, CDR2 FYNNEI. Trimming removed 6 bases from V and 6 bases from J; junction bases left unmatched: 10. This CDR3 is 14 amino acids long. The CDR3 protein is CASRTGTSDPEAFF. The sequenced part of the CDR3 DNA is TGTGCCAGCAGGACAGGGACTTCAGATCCTGAA.

Note on this clone: The CDR3 is cut off 3 residues early in the read; its end comes from the germline J gene. The rearrangement links TRBV11-2 to TRBJ2-7; TRBD2 might be the D (6 bases). CDR1 SGHAT and CDR2 FQNNGV come from the germline V gene. This CDR3 has 15 amino acids. Trimming pared 5 bases from V and 5 bases from J, leaving 19 bases between. CDR3 sequence reads: CASSHSGLSQHEQYF. The part of the CDR3 DNA that was read is TGTGCCAGCAGCCATAGCGGACTGTCACAACACGAG. Full variable domain (remainder filled in from reference TRBV11-2 and TRBJ2-7): EAGVAQSPRYKIIEKRQSVAFWCNPISGHATLYWYQQILGQGPKLLIQFQNNGVVDDSQLPKDRFSAERLKGVDSTLKIQPAKLEDSAVYLCASSHSGLSQHEQYFGPGTRLTVT.

This clone was detected only a few times. The read ends 3 residues shy of where the CDR3 ends; the end is completed using the germline J gene. The chain is built from TRBV18 and TRBJ1-5; TRBD1 agrees at 8 bases. V dropped 0 bases and J dropped 5; count of bases not matched to a gene: 6. Germline CDR1 reads KGHSH; CDR2 reads LQKENI. CDR3 size: 16 residues. The CDR3 loop is CASSPPLTGAHQPQHF. The covered CDR3 bases are TGTGCCAGCTCACCACCGTTGACAGGGGCCCATCAGCCC.